A selection of T cell receptor beta chains follows, all from one sample in a study of a mutant IDH1 vaccine in newly diagnosed glioma. The antigens these receptors bind are not known. Method: immunoSEQ multiplex PCR; TCRdb's copy keeps in-frame clones and lacks some. The data show some 61,000 clones, 84% seen once. The source was PBMCs, collected from a glioma patient whose treatment included an IDH1 peptide vaccine. Receptors were obtained from a man aged 18 to 35 with glioma. The CDR3 runs from the conserved cysteine through the conserved F or W.

v_gene	j_gene	CDR3aa
TRBV7-8	TRBJ1-1	CASSLVGTTNTEAFF
TRBV12-5	TRBJ2-1	CASAGINEQFF
TRBV19	TRBJ2-7	CASSTPPGTASYEQYF
TRBV5-5	TRBJ2-3	CASSLSSGTSGGTTDTQYF
TRBV7-8	TRBJ1-1	CASSSAKDRGLNTEAFF
TRBV5-6	TRBJ1-2	CASSLVSRGHGYTF
TRBV5-1	TRBJ2-7	CASSLGVRTGSHEQYF
TRBV6-5	TRBJ2-1	CASSSHTDRGNEQFF
TRBV18	TRBJ1-1	CASSPPQGRGSGAFF
TRBV28	TRBJ2-7	CASSSSEQYF
TRBV29-1	TRBJ1-1	CSAGWLQDGTEAFF
TRBV27	TRBJ1-1	CASSQTRGMNTEAFF
TRBV7-8	TRBJ2-7	CASSLFYEQYF
TRBV27	TRBJ1-5	CASSLDRGRGQPQHF
TRBV4-3	TRBJ2-7	CASSPATGDHEQYF
TRBV7-6	TRBJ2-7	CASSLGTAAFYEQYF
TRBV27	TRBJ1-2	CASSRRPTGDYGYTF
TRBV28	TRBJ1-2	CARPPPGTGGDHGYTF
TRBV4-3	TRBJ1-1	CASSQGARTEAFF
TRBV19	TRBJ1-1	CASSIGGQVRTEAFF
TRBV14	TRBJ2-5	CASSIRRGLETQYF
TRBV12-5	TRBJ1-6	CASGGPGRDNSPLHF
TRBV14	TRBJ1-2	CASSQGAVDGYTF
TRBV11-2	TRBJ2-7	CASSLDPLYEQYF
TRBV4-1	TRBJ1-1	CASSYGTRNTEAFF
TRBV29-1	TRBJ1-2	CSVDGDYGYTF
TRBV29-1	TRBJ1-1	CSVETRFPGAEAFF
TRBV18	TRBJ1-5	CASSPVGYYSNQPQHF
TRBV5-4	TRBJ1-1	CASSSQVQMNTEAFF
TRBV6-6	TRBJ2-5	CASSLDRAGETQYF
TRBV7-9	TRBJ1-2	CASSRDGNYGYTF
TRBV28	TRBJ1-3	CASRYPGTAGNTIYF
TRBV30	TRBJ2-7	CAWSPLLGYPGYEQYF
TRBV4-3	TRBJ2-1	CASSQDGGSPYNEQFF
TRBV15	TRBJ1-5	CATSRVRGGQPQHF
TRBV2	TRBJ1-1	CASKVGRVAFF
TRBV4-2	TRBJ1-2	CASSQGRLGAYGYTF
TRBV28	TRBJ1-4	CASSLTEKLFF
TRBV7-8	TRBJ1-4	CASSLAMLQYRVGSPNEKLFF
TRBV4-1	TRBJ2-1	CASSQDWRDSYNEQFF
TRBV5-1	TRBJ1-4	CASRPGQLGEKLFF
TRBV30	TRBJ1-1	CAWNPGRANTEAFF
TRBV28	TRBJ1-1	CASKQGTNTEAFF
TRBV4-3	TRBJ2-7	CASSQEETSGGPYEQYF
TRBV19	TRBJ2-1	CASSILQGDEQFF
TRBV19	TRBJ2-5	CASSFLGTDQETQYF
TRBV10-3	TRBJ1-1	CAIKAATEAFF
TRBV5-1	TRBJ1-1	CASSLGRTGAGTEAFF
TRBV30	TRBJ2-7	CAWSVWSYEQYF
TRBV6-4	TRBJ2-7	CASSQTSGSYEQYF
TRBV5-1	TRBJ2-1	CASSLNRNEQFF